These T cell receptor beta chains were read from a single sample in a study of cytomegalovirus exposure and HLA in healthy donors. TCRdb keeps only in-frame clones here, not all; method: immunoSEQ multiplex PCR. The data contain about 140,000 clones, about 80% of them singletons. The material sequenced was PBMCs. The receptors derive from a man aged 25-45 years in good health and CMV-seropositive. CDR3s include the opening cysteine and the closing phenylalanine or tryptophan. D genes are given only for firm matches. Not all rows give a size; the values are once, few, many and, for expanded clones, a class.

size	J	V	D	DNA	CDR3
NA	TRBJ1-2	TRBV4-1	TRBD1	TGCGCCAGCAGCCAGGAGACAGGGGTAGGCTACACCTTC	CASSQETGVGYTF
NA	TRBJ2-7	TRBV5-4	TRBD1	TGTGCCAGCAGCTTGGAGGGGGCAGGGCTCTACGAGCAGTACTTC	CASSLEGAGLYEQYF
NA	TRBJ2-7	TRBV27	NA	TGTGCCAGCAGTTTCCAGCCAGGGCCCTACGAGCAGTACTTC	CASSFQPGPYEQYF
NA	TRBJ2-7	TRBV7-2	NA	TGTGCCAGCAGCTTCCGGTCCCCGGGGGAAGAGCAGTACTTC	CASSFRSPGEEQYF
NA	TRBJ2-5	TRBV9	TRBD2	TGTGCCGGCAGCGTCAGGACTAGCGGCGAGACCCAGTACTTC	CAGSVRTSGETQYF
NA	TRBJ1-3	TRBV19	TRBD1	TGTGCCAGCGCCGAGGACAGGTACTCTGGAAACACCATATATTTT	CASAEDRYSGNTIYF
NA	TRBJ2-7	TRBV27	NA	TGTGCCAGCGCCCGAGATGGGCCAATCTCCTACGAGCAGTACTTC	CASARDGPISYEQYF
NA	TRBJ2-3	TRBV28	TRBD2	TGTGCCAGCAGTGGCGGGGGGACAGATACGCAGTATTTT	CASSGGGTDTQYF
NA	TRBJ2-1	TRBV28	NA	TGTGCCAGCAGTTTCCAGGGTTTTGGGCAGTTCTTC	CASSFQGFGQFF
NA	TRBJ1-4	TRBV19	NA	TGTGCCAGTAGTATTAGCGGCAGGGACGGTGAAAAACTGTTTTTT	CASSISGRDGEKLFF
NA	TRBJ2-7	TRBV7-9	TRBD2	TGTGCCAGCAGCTTAGGTAGTAGTACTAGCGGGAGTGGGCGCGAGCAGTACTTC	CASSLGSSTSGSGREQYF
NA	TRBJ1-5	TRBV6-1	TRBD1	TGTGCCAGCAGTAAAGGACAGGGGGCTGGTCAGCCCCAGCATTTT	CASSKGQGAGQPQHF
few	TRBJ1-2	TRBV19	TRBD1	TGTGCCAGTTGCCCGGACAGGGGGGGGTATGGCTACACCTTC	CASCPDRGGYGYTF
few	TRBJ1-1	TRBV5-1	NA	TGCGCCAGCAGCTTGGTCTCCGGATCGGGGGAATACACTGAAGCTTTCTTT	CASSLVSGSGEYTEAFF
NA	TRBJ2-1	TRBV7-2	NA	TGTGCCAGCAGCTTAGAGACAGGTCGGATTGTTGAGCAGTTCTTC	CASSLETGRIVEQFF
NA	TRBJ2-1	TRBV6-1	TRBD1	TGTGCCAGCATTATTAACCGTGCAGGGGGCGGCGAGCAGTTCTTC	CASIINRAGGGEQFF
NA	TRBJ1-2	TRBV19	TRBD1	TGTGCCAGTAGCCCACAGGGGGGAAACTATGGCTACACCTTC	CASSPQGGNYGYTF
NA	TRBJ2-3	TRBV19	TRBD2	TGTGCCACCTTTAGCGGGGGAACAGATACGCAGTATTTT	CATFSGGTDTQYF
NA	TRBJ2-3	TRBV5-4	TRBD2	TGTGCCAGCAGCCGACTAGCGCTGAGCACAGATACGCAGTATTTT	CASSRLALSTDTQYF
NA	TRBJ1-2	TRBV6-6	TRBD1	TGTGCCAGCAGTTACCGAACGGACAGGGTTTTCGATGGCTACACCTTC	CASSYRTDRVFDGYTF
NA	TRBJ2-6	TRBV5-6	NA	TGTGCCAGCAGTCGGGACTCTGGGGCCAACGTCCTGACTTTC	CASSRDSGANVLTF
NA	TRBJ1-2	TRBV28	TRBD1	TGTGCCAGCAGACAGGGGGCGGGTGGCTACACCTTC	CASRQGAGGYTF
NA	TRBJ2-7	TRBV2	TRBD2	TGTGCCAGCATGGGAAGCGGGAGAGGGTACGAGCAGTACTTC	CASMGSGRGYEQYF
NA	TRBJ1-2	TRBV28	TRBD1	TGTGCCAGCAGTCCGGGGACAGGGGGCTTCTATGGCTACACCTTC	CASSPGTGGFYGYTF
NA	TRBJ1-1	TRBV2	NA	TGTGCCAGCAGGTCGGGGAACTTGAACACTGAAGCTTTCTTT	CASRSGNLNTEAFF
NA	TRBJ2-7	TRBV6-6	TRBD1	TGTGCCAGCAGAATCACAGGGGGCACTTCCGAGCAGTACTTC	CASRITGGTSEQYF
NA	TRBJ2-7	TRBV6-5	TRBD2	TGTGCCAGCAGTTACTCCGGGACTACCAACTACGAGCAGTACTTC	CASSYSGTTNYEQYF
NA	TRBJ1-4	TRBV7-9	TRBD1	TGTGCCAGCAGCCGCCTGGGACAGCTTAATGAAAAACTGTTTTTT	CASSRLGQLNEKLFF
NA	TRBJ2-1	TRBV5-4	TRBD2	TGTGCCAGCAAAACGGAAGCGGGAGATTTCAATGAGCAGTTCTTC	CASKTEAGDFNEQFF
NA	TRBJ1-2	TRBV28	TRBD1	TGTGCCAGCGTTGGGACAGGTGAATATGGCTACACCTTC	CASVGTGEYGYTF
NA	TRBJ2-1	TRBV4-1	TRBD2	TGCGCCACCAAAACTAGCGGGGCTTACAATGAGCAGTTCTTC	CATKTSGAYNEQFF
NA	TRBJ2-5	TRBV5-1	TRBD2	TGCGCCAGCAGTAGTAGCGGGGAGACCCAGTACTTC	CASSSSGETQYF
NA	TRBJ1-2	TRBV7-3	TRBD1	TGTGCCAGCAGCCCGCAACAGGGGGCGGGTGGCCACACCTTC	CASSPQQGAGGHTF
NA	TRBJ1-5	TRBV28	NA	TGTGCCAGCAGTTTTTCCGGGGATTATCAGCCCCAGCATTTT	CASSFSGDYQPQHF
NA	TRBJ2-7	TRBV6-1	TRBD2	TGTGCCAGCAGTGGGCGCAGGGGTGGACTAGCGGGATACTACGAGCAGTACTTC	CASSGRRGGLAGYYEQYF
NA	TRBJ1-2	TRBV28	TRBD1	TGTGCCAGCAGTGTGCAGGGGGCTAACTATGGCTACACCTTC	CASSVQGANYGYTF
once	TRBJ2-1	TRBV28	TRBD2	TGTGCCAGCAGCTTTCCGGGACTAGTGGCGTACAATGAGCAGTTCTTC	CASSFPGLVAYNEQFF
NA	TRBJ2-5	TRBV6-5	NA	TGTGCCAGCAGTCCCCTTAGCGGTGTGGAGACCCAGTACTTC	CASSPLSGVETQYF
NA	TRBJ1-2	TRBV6-5	NA	TGTGCCAGCAGCTCCGGGGGTAACTATGGCTACACCTTC	CASSSGGNYGYTF
NA	TRBJ2-5	TRBV4-2	NA	TGTGCCAGCAGCCAAGTTCACGCGGCTCAAGAGACCCAGTACTTC	CASSQVHAAQETQYF
NA	TRBJ1-5	TRBV28	TRBD1	TGTGCCAGCAGTTTTCCGGGACAGGGAATCAATCAGCCCCAGCATTTT	CASSFPGQGINQPQHF
NA	TRBJ1-4	TRBV27	TRBD1	TGTGCCAGCAGTTCGCGCAGGGGGTTACCTAATGAAAAACTGTTTTTT	CASSSRRGLPNEKLFF
few	TRBJ1-4	TRBV19	NA	TGTGCCAGTAGTATTGGGGGCAAAAAACTGTTTTTT	CASSIGGKKLFF
NA	TRBJ1-5	TRBV28	TRBD1	TGTGCCAGCAGTTCCCCGGGACAGGGGGCGTATGGGAGCAATCAGCCCCAGCATTTT	CASSSPGQGAYGSNQPQHF
NA	TRBJ1-5	TRBV7-2	NA	TGTGCCAGCAGCTTAGTCGGCGGGGGAGACAATCAGCCCCAGCATTTT	CASSLVGGGDNQPQHF
NA	TRBJ2-7	TRBV7-3	NA	TGTGCCAGCAGCTTAGGAGGGGGCTTGGGGAGCGAGCAGTACTTC	CASSLGGGLGSEQYF
NA	TRBJ1-3	TRBV18	NA	TGTGCCAGCTCACCGAGCAGGCTCTCTGGAAACACCATATATTTT	CASSPSRLSGNTIYF
few	TRBJ2-7	TRBV27	TRBD2	TGTGCCAGCAGTTCGCATGCTAGCGGGGGGTCCTACGAGCAGTACTTC	CASSSHASGGSYEQYF
NA	TRBJ2-7	TRBV2	NA	TGTGCCAGCAGTGAAGCGCTCGGGGAGCAGTACTTC	CASSEALGEQYF
NA	TRBJ1-2	TRBV6-5	NA	TGTGCCAGCAGTTCACAGGGAGGGGCTAACTATGGCTACACCTTC	CASSSQGGANYGYTF
NA	TRBJ2-1	TRBV6-1	NA	TGTGCCAGCAGTGAAGTGGAGAACAATGAGCAGTTCTTC	CASSEVENNEQFF
NA	TRBJ2-7	TRBV28	NA	TGTGCCAGCAGCCTACAGCGGAACACCTACGAGCAGTACTTC	CASSLQRNTYEQYF
NA	TRBJ2-7	TRBV6-1	TRBD1	TGTGCCAGCAGTGAAGCGCTGGGACAGGGTCCCTACGAGCAGTACTTC	CASSEALGQGPYEQYF